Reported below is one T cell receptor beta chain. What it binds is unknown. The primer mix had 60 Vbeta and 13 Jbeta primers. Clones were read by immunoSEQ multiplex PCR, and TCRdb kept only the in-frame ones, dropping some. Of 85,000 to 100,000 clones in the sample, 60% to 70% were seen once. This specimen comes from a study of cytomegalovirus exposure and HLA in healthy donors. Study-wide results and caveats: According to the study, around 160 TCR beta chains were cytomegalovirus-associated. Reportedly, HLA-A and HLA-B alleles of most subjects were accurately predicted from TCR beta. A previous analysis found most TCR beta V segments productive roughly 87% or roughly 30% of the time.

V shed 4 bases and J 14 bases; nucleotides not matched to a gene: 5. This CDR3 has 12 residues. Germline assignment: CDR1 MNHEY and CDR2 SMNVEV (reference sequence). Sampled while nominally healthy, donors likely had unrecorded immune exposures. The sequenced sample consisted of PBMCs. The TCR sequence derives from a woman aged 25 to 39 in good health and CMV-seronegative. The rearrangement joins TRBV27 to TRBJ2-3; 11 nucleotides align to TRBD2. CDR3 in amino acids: CASSSTSGGMYF. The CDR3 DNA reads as TGTGCCAGCAGTTCAACTAGCGGGGGAATGTATTTT.